Listed here is a single T cell receptor (beta chain). TCRdb reanalysed the 5' RACE reads using MiXCR and keeps one entry per CDR3 protein. This table holds 1.5 million or so distinct CDR3 sequences, 25% to 35% found once. Deletions cut 5 bases from V and 11 bases from J, with 12 bases between. Germline V gene lookup returns CDR1 SEHNR and CDR2 FQNEAQ (reference sequence). The CDR3 has 11 amino acids. These data are taken from a study of identical twins. This TCR was recovered from a newborn girl in good health. The specimen was cord blood. The genes are TRBV7-9 and TRBJ2-5, with a weak D call TRBD2 (5 bases). The CDR3 here is CASSRTLEQYF. The CDR3 coding sequence is TGTGCCAGCAGCAGGACTCTGGAGCAGTACTTC.